A single sample gave rise to the 13 T cell receptor beta chains below, sequenced in a study of chemoradiotherapy in HPV16-positive cancers. Sequenced by immunoSEQ multiplex PCR; TCRdb stores in-frame clones only, minus some. The data show around 30,000 clones, roughly 90% seen once. The sample in question was blood, obtained from a patient who underwent chemoradiotherapy. These receptor sequences come from a human donor with HPV-associated anogenital cancer.

This chain joins TRBV19 and TRBJ1-4; TRBD1 might be the D (6 bases). The germline CDR1 and CDR2 sequences are LNHDA and SQIVND (reference sequence). V was shortened by 5 bases and J by 6 bases, with 16 bases between the two germline ends. CDR3 length equals 15 residues. CDR3 DNA: TGTGCCAGTAGTGCGAACAGGGCCAATCATGAAAAACTGTTTTTT. Translating it yields CASSANRANHEKLFF.

The chain employs TRBV4-2 and TRBJ1-2; D unresolved. The germline V gene encodes CDR1 LGHNA and CDR2 YNFKEQ. The CDR3 sequence is 15 residues long. Trimming shortened V by 3 bases and J by 0 bases, and 11 bases separated the two germline ends. The CDR3 DNA sequence: TGTGCCAGCAGCCAGAAGGACCCTCCTAACTATGGCTACACCTTC. Translation gives CASSQKDPPNYGYTF.

The rearrangement links TRBV5-1 to TRBJ2-2, with 9 nucleotides matching TRBD1. CDR1 and CDR2 from the germline V gene are SGHRS and YFSETQ. The V and J ends lost 4 bases and 1 base, in that order; junction bases with no gene match: 5. The CDR3 covers 16 residues. This CDR3 reads CASSPRTGVNTGELFF. The CDR3 region has the DNA TGCGCCAGCAGCCCTAGGACAGGGGTGAACACCGGGGAGCTGTTTTTT.

This rearrangement joins TRBV15 to TRBJ1-4; D not certain. CDR3 length equals 12 residues. Per the germline V gene, CDR1 is LNHNV and CDR2 is YYDKDF (reference sequence). Trimming stripped 0 bases from V and 8 bases from J, with 4 bases between. The chain's CDR3 is CATSRDHEKLFF. The CDR3 DNA reads as TGTGCCACCAGCAGAGATCACGAAAAACTGTTTTTT.

This rearrangement joins TRBV30 to TRBJ2-1; D uncertain. Looked up from germline, CDR1 is GTSNPN and CDR2 is SVGIG (reference sequence). This CDR3 is built from 12 residues. V was trimmed by 3 bases and J by 12 bases, leaving 15 bases between them. CDR3 sequence: CAWRTGPGVQFF. The CDR3 bases are TGTGCCTGGAGGACGGGCCCTGGAGTGCAGTTCTTC.

The V and J genes are TRBV18 and TRBJ2-5, with 10 bases that match TRBD2. From germline, CDR1 is KGHSH and CDR2 LQKENI. The J segment lost 5 bases and the V segment lost 3 bases, leaving 9 bases of the junction unmatched. The CDR3 contains 16 residues. The CDR3: CASSPSGGAGGETQYF. The CDR3 nucleotides read TGTGCCAGCTCACCCAGCGGGGGGGCTGGGGGCGAGACCCAGTACTTC.

This chain joins TRBV18 and TRBJ2-5; TRBD2 aligns across 7 bases. With V trimmed by 0 bases and J by 9 bases, 1 base remained unmatched. The CDR3 extends over 12 amino acids. Germline CDR1 reads KGHSH; CDR2 reads LQKENI. In DNA form, the CDR3 reads TGTGCCAGCTCACCACCGGGGGGGGCCCAGTACTTC. Amino acid sequence: CASSPPGGAQYF.

The chain recombines TRBV5-1 with TRBJ2-1, with TRBD2 matching over 8 bases. The CDR3 has 14 residues. Germline V gene lookup returns CDR1 SGHRS and CDR2 YFSETQ. With V trimmed by 5 bases and J by 6 bases, 7 bases remained unmatched. The CDR3 sequence is CASREVAGRNEQFF. The DNA of the CDR3 is TGCGCCAGCAGGGAAGTAGCGGGGCGCAATGAGCAGTTCTTC.

The chain uses TRBV25-1 and TRBJ2-3, with D tentatively TRBD1 or TRBD2 (5 bases each). The CDR3 covers 13 residues. Trimming took off 8 bases at V and 5 bases at J, with 14 bases between the two ends. Germline assignment: CDR1 MGHDK and CDR2 SYGVNS. CDR3: CASQAGRGDTQYF. As DNA, the CDR3 is TGTGCCAGCCAGGCGGGTAGGGGAGATACGCAGTATTTT.

This chain uses TRBV5-1 with TRBJ1-2; 9 bases align to TRBD1. With V trimmed by 0 bases and J by 7 bases, 7 bases remained unmatched. The V gene's germline CDR1 is SGHRS and CDR2 YFSETQ. The CDR3 length is 15 residues. In DNA, the CDR3 is TGCGCCAGCAGCTTGGGGGTTACAGGGGGCTTTGGCTACACCTTC. Translating it yields CASSLGVTGGFGYTF.

The CDR3 DNA is TGTGCCAGCAGCAGTCCCCGCAATGAGCAGTTCTTC. Translating it yields CASSSPRNEQFF. The genes are TRBV6-6 and TRBJ2-1; D is unresolved. The length of the CDR3 is 12 residues. The V end lost 6 bases, the J end lost 6 bases, and 9 bases lay between the germline ends. Germline-derived CDR1 and CDR2 are MNHNY and SVGAGI (reference sequence).

V and J are TRBV9 and TRBJ2-5; 7 nucleotides align to TRBD1. V lost 4 bases, J lost 0 bases, and 9 bases stayed unmatched. Germline assignment: CDR1 SGDLS and CDR2 YYNGEE. The CDR3 covers 16 residues. The DNA for the CDR3 is TGTGCCAGCAGCAAGGGACAGACCGTCTACCAAGAGACCCAGTACTTC. Its protein is CASSKGQTVYQETQYF.

This chain joins TRBV6-5 and TRBJ1-1; D is unclear. Trimming shortened V by 3 bases and J by 4 bases, and 12 bases separated the two germline ends. CDR1 is MNHEY and CDR2 is SVGAGI in the germline V gene. The CDR3 runs to 14 residues. The CDR3 DNA follows: TGTGCCAGCAGTTATTTTCGTGGAGGCACTGAAGCTTTCTTT. It specifies CASSYFRGGTEAFF.